This TCR beta chain was identified during a study of T cell responses to AZD1222 COVID-19 vaccine (dated by TCRdb to about 2021). Regarding the complete study: AZD1222 recipients with second doses at about 4 weeks or about 12 weeks were pooled, because spike-specific TCR depth and breadth did not differ between schedules. Enrollment into the trials was organized by age into subgroups of 18-55, 56-69 and 70-plus years, and those subgroups contained approximately 150, 30 and 60 TCR-sequenced participants, respectively. TCR sequencing was performed for more than 230 trial participants, of whom roughly 200 were given two doses of AZD1222 and some 25 were given two doses of MenACWY control vaccine. General conclusions and limits of the study: Most participants were white British and females outnumbered males, and the authors suggested that clonal diversity may have been underestimated. Nearly half of unique spike-specific TCRs reportedly recognized epitopes outside regions mutated in the B.1.351 and B.1.1.7 variants. Vaccine-associated CD4 TCRs spanned the whole spike protein, with dominant responses in regions 160-218 and 743-854. In the small 56-69-year group, the increase in depth fell short of significance, most likely because of low power. Conclusions about previously exposed vaccinees are limited, since just five or six AZD1222 recipients were seropositive for SARS-CoV-2 at baseline. Because no day 14 peak-response samples were available, the repertoires could be characterized only after the peak T cell response. A significant rise in spike-specific TCR breadth and depth was observed after two AZD1222 doses relative to day 0 and relative to MenACWY recipients.

V and J are truncated by 6 bases and 0 bases respectively, leaving an intervening sequence of 13 bases. Its CDR3 holds 15 amino acids, cysteine through phenylalanine. Of all the DNA, just the CDR3 is kept, 45 bases in frame from base 1. The germline V gene encodes CDR1 MNHEY and CDR2 SVGAGI. Turning to this clone: It has no known antigen specificity. No much larger clonotype is one base removed from it; base qualities were not supplied.

The CDR3 regions of human TCRbeta chains were analyzed by immunosequencing. Processing in the source paper ran as follows. TCRs in the repertoires were matched against a reference library of SARS-CoV-2-specific TCRs that had been generated with the MIRA antigen-specificity platform. Breadth meant the fraction of unique TCRs that were SARS-CoV-2-associated, whereas depth meant the fraction of total T cells that were SARS-CoV-2-associated. Using the MIRA data, every spike-specific TCR was mapped to the spike region that the TCR reacted to and assigned to either a CD4 or a CD8 class. Log10-transformed breadth and depth values were compared by one-way ANOVA with Sidak's multiple comparisons tests. The source is immuneACCESS, and TCRdb retained only in-frame sequences with V and J called. Part of the clones is not carried over; for the studies checked, unresolved V genes explain less than half of this, and the remainder is unexplained. That table furnishes V, J and clone size, whereas the DNA furnished D and trimming. This sample comprises approximately 140,000 clones, 90% to 95% of them detected only once. The ten most abundant clones make up under 1.5% of the sample.

This specimen's time point label, per the study, means: baseline before first vaccination. Vaccinee samples were obtained from the UK trials COV001 and COV002, which included a single-blind randomized controlled phase 2/3 trial of AZD1222 (ChAdOx1 nCoV-19) in healthy adults. Trial participant PBMC samples were collected at day 0 and day 28 after the second dose for TCRbeta chain sequencing. The chain was built from TRBV6-5 and TRBJ2-3; 6 matching bases give a weak D call of TRBD1. This sequence was found in an adult in good health. The sequenced sample was peripheral blood, obtained on day 0 of AZD1222 vaccination. The DNA is TGTGCCAGCAGCAACGACAGGACTAGCACAGATACGCAGTATTTT. This sequence encodes CASSNDRTSTDTQYF.